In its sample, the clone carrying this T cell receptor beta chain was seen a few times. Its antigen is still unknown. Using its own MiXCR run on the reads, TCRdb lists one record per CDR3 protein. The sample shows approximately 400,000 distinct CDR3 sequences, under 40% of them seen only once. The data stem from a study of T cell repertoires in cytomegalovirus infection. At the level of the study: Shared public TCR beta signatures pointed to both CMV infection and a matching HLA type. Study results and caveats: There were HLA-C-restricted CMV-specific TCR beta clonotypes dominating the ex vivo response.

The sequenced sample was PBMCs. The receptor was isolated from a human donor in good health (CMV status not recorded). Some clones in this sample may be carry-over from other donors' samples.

The CDR3 DNA is TGTGCCAGCAGTTACGGACAGTTGAACACTGAAGCTTTCTTT. Its protein is CASSYGQLNTEAFF. The chain is built from TRBV6-2 or TRBV6-3 and TRBJ1-1, with D maybe TRBD1 (6 bases). With 2 bases removed from V and 0 bases from J, the gap between germline ends came to 7 bases. Germline-derived CDR1 and CDR2 are MNHEY and SVGEGT. The length of the CDR3 is 14 residues.